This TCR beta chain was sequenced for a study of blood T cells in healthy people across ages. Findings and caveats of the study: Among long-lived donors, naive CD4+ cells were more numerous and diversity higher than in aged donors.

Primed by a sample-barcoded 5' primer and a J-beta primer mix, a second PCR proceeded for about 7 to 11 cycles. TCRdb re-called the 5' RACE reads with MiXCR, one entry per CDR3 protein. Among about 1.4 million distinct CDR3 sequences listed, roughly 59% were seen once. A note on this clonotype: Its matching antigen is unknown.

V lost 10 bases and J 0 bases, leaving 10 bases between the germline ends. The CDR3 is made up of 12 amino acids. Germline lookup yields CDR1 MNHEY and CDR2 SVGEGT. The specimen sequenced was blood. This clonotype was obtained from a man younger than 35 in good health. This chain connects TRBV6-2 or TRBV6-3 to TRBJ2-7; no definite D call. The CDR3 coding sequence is TGTGCCACCGGGTCCTACTCCTACGAGCAGTACTTC. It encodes CATGSYSYEQYF.